This T cell receptor beta chain was found in a study of blood T cell repertoires in COVID-19. This CDR3 comprises 14 residues. From germline, CDR1 is WNHNN and CDR2 SYGVQD (reference sequence). Deletions cut 3 bases from V and 4 bases from J, with 12 bases between. This clone showed up just a few times. Profiling relied on immunoSEQ multiplex PCR, and the TCRdb table lists in-frame clones only, not all of them. The sample includes approximately 310,000 clones, about 89% of them seen just once. The sequencing sample was made of peripheral blood. V gene TRBV10-1 combines with J gene TRBJ1-2, with D possibly matching TRBD1 (6 bases). This TCR was sampled from a woman in her forties or fifties who had recovered from COVID-19. CDR3 loop: CASSETGRLYGYTF. In nucleotides, the CDR3 is TGCGCCAGCAGTGAAACAGGGCGACTCTATGGCTACACCTTC.